Sequencing of this T cell receptor (beta chain) was carried out in a study of T cells in Graves' hyperthyroidism and ophthalmopathy (dated by TCRdb to about 2019). For context, the study as a whole: Peripheral blood was sampled at the time of initial diagnosis, prior to any treatment. Whether ophthalmopathy could be predicted prospectively was tested in an independent validation cohort made up of approximately 19 hyperthyroidism patients plus 17 patients who later progressed to ophthalmopathy. The approximately 90 discovery patients were divided at random into training and test sets in a 7:3 ratio. After sampling, hyperthyroidism patients received methimazole starting at 30 mg daily, and ophthalmopathy patients received high-dose intravenous methylprednisolone. According to the paper, TCR Vbeta CDR3 sequencing was carried out on some 140 peripheral blood samples, which came from approximately 43 ophthalmopathy, about 75 hyperthyroidism and roughly 17 progressor patients. To identify TCR V-J signatures that set the groups apart, the researchers used a discovery cohort of 100 or so patients, made up of fewer than 50 with Graves' ophthalmopathy and around 58 with stable Graves' hyperthyroidism. In six Graves' hyperthyroidism patients, the study also compared T-cell repertoires from thyroid tissue with T-cell repertoires from blood.

CDR1 SGHTA and CDR2 FQGTGA are derived from the germline V gene. The CDR3 goes from the cysteine to the phenylalanine over 15 residues. The DNA shown is the 45-base CDR3, in frame from base 1. V is reduced by 2 bases and J by 0 bases, leaving a spacing of 8 bases between them. What the work shows at the level of the full study, not this receptor alone: In cross-validation, a model built on a 13 V-J signature told ophthalmopathy apart from stable hyperthyroidism with approximately 90% sensitivity and around 83% specificity, and in testing the same model reached 80%/75%. Most expanded thyroid clonotypes (frequency above 0.001) were also detected in blood, a finding suggesting that blood repertoires may reflect thyroid immune responses. In validation, the model predicted progression to ophthalmopathy a median of roughly 6.1 months before onset, with roughly 68% sensitivity and just under 75% specificity. No statistical method was used to set the sample size in advance, and investigators knew the group allocation.

The TCR beta CDR3 regions were amplified from RNA transcripts. The TCR CDR3 was subjected to a first round of RT-PCR using the HTBI primer set and the Qiagen OneStep RT-PCR kit. Libraries were constructed in a second round of multiplex PCR, after which size selection and purification were carried out. Sequencing of the libraries was done on an Illumina HiSeq2000 using paired-end 100 bp reads. Processing in the source paper ran as follows. SOAPnuke was used to process the raw data, throwing out any read that contained adapters or uncalled bases, had a mean Phred below 15, or lacked an exact constant-primer or identifier match. High-quality paired reads were merged with COPE v1.2.5, and unique nucleotide sequences were defined as clonotypes. Clonotypes were aligned to IMGT TRBV, TRBD and TRBJ reference segments using MiTCR v1.1. Analysis was restricted to V-J combinations with a frequency above 0.0001, which covered about 99% of repertoires. The TCS score was defined as F50 (clonal expansion) divided by E x V (chaos), with BLOSUM62-based TCRdist calculated between CDR3 peptides within each V-J. Welch's t-statistics and random forest reduced fewer than 550 V-J features to under 15, which were used in a naive Bayes classifier (R e1071). TCRdb handled the public reads itself, with Q25 trimming in fastp and clone calling in MiXCR, and kept productive beta chains. For every CDR3 protein sequence, its rows merge into one entry that carries the most common genes and DNA. None of the V and J calls come from the authors' own analysis; TCRdb made them. Within this sample are around 210,000 distinct CDR3 sequences, with 17% of them counted one time only. The ten largest clones capture 53% of the sample.

Stable Graves' hyperthyroidism was defined as no progression to ophthalmopathy during 18 months of follow-up. Hyperthyroidism patients were newly diagnosed, had a disease duration of under 2 months, and were aged 18 to 65 years. Patients with uncontrolled infections, other autoimmune diseases, pregnancy or lactation were excluded. Diagnoses relied on clinical symptoms, serum thyroxine and TRAb, thyroid ultrasound and orbital computed tomography. PBMCs were isolated from around 10 ml of fresh peripheral blood by Ficoll-Paque density gradient centrifugation. Total RNA was extracted with Trizol reagent, and quality was checked on an Agilent 2100 Bioanalyzer. This clonotype was counted ten times or more. The target of this receptor is not known. It has no much larger one-base neighbor in the sample; base qualities were not kept.

The sample was blood. This chain joins TRBV7-3 to TRBJ2-1; no D gene is confidently identified. The clonotype originates from a woman aged 45 to 65 with Graves' hyperthyroidism. DNA sequence: TGTGCCAGCAGCTTAGATCGTGGCTCCTACAATGAGCAGTTCTTC. Its protein product is CASSLDRGSYNEQFF.